This T cell receptor beta chain comes out of a study of Graves' ophthalmopathy and Graves' hyperthyroidism. This clonotype showed up many times. The antigen is undetermined. Lactation, pregnancy, uncontrolled infections and other autoimmune diseases were all grounds for excluding patients. CDR1 is MDHEN and CDR2 is SYDVKM in the germline V gene. This CDR3 contains 14 residues. Trimming took 5 bases from V and 3 from J, leaving 14 bases between them. Study outcomes and limitations: Ophthalmopathy cases were distinguished from stable hyperthyroidism by a 13-signature model, reaching around 88% sensitivity and 81.08% specificity. The majority of expanded thyroid clonotypes above 0.001 frequency also occurred in blood.

TCR beta CDR3 regions were amplified from RNA transcripts. HTBI primers were used in a first-round RT-PCR, which preceded a second-round multiplex PCR. TCRdb re-called the multiplex PCR reads with MiXCR, one entry per CDR3 protein. The sample shows around 470,000 distinct CDR3 sequences, roughly 14% of them seen only once. The clonotype comes from a woman aged 25-40 years with Graves' ophthalmopathy. The chain joins TRBV28 to TRBJ2-7, with D perhaps TRBD1 (6 bases). Material: blood. CDR3 coding DNA: TGTGCCAGCAGTAAACACAGGGAACTCTACGAGCAGTACTTC. This translates into CASSKHRELYEQYF.